The next 22 T cell receptor beta chains were all read from a single sample in a study of Graves' ophthalmopathy and Graves' hyperthyroidism. The TCR beta CDR3 regions underwent amplification from RNA transcripts. HTBI-primed RT-PCR formed the first round, and a multiplex PCR formed the second. TCRdb reprocessed the multiplex PCR reads with MiXCR, giving one entry per CDR3 protein. The repertoire holds about 40,000 distinct CDR3 sequences, with 45% to 60% as singletons. The sequencing sample was made of peripheral blood. All receptors derive from an adult man with Graves' ophthalmopathy.

In this sample, this clonotype turned up many times. Germline and junction disagree at one end, which may indicate a read error. The chain is built from TRBV12-3 or TRBV12-4 and TRBJ2-1; weak D call: TRBD2 (7 bases). The CDR3 extends over 12 amino acids. CDR3 sequence reads: CASSPSRGGGYF. CDR3 bases: TGTGCCAGCAGCCCTTCTAGGGGCGGGGGCTACTTC.

This chain connects TRBV11-2 to TRBJ2-7; 8 nucleotides align to TRBD1. The V and J ends lost 7 bases and 9 bases, in that order; junction bases with no gene match: 11. The germline gives CDR1 SGHAT, CDR2 FQNNGV. CDR3 length: 13 residues. In nucleotides, the CDR3 is TGTGCCAGCACCGGACAGGGCACAGATACGCAGTACGTC. Its translation is CASTGQGTDTQYV.

The gene calls are TRBV6-1 and TRBJ2-7, with no clear D. Trimming took off 5 bases at V and 5 bases at J, with 7 bases between the two ends. Germline-derived CDR1 and CDR2 are MNHNS and SASEGT. The CDR3 runs 11 residues. The CDR3 sequence: CASSTSHEQYF. The CDR3 DNA reads TGTGCCAGCAGTACCAGCCACGAGCAGTACTTC.

This chain uses TRBV10-3 with TRBJ2-1; D is perhaps TRBD2 (5 bases). The V and J ends lost 3 bases and 0 bases respectively, with 12 bases between them. The CDR3 runs 16 residues. Germline-derived CDR1 and CDR2 are ENHRY and SYGVKD. The CDR3 sequence: CAISDELELSYNEQFF. CDR3 nucleotide sequence: TGTGCCATCAGTGATGAACTAGAGCTCTCCTACAATGAGCAGTTCTTC.

The rearrangement links TRBV12-3 or TRBV12-4 to TRBJ2-5; 10 bases are a match to TRBD2. J was trimmed by 5 bases and V by 6 bases; bases with no gene match: 6. The CDR3 has 14 residues. For the CDR3, the DNA is TGTGCCAGCAGCTCTGGTAGCGGGGGGGAGACCCAGTACTTC. Amino acid sequence: CASSSGSGGETQYF.

Points on this clonotype: The junction departs from germline at one end; a sequencing error may be responsible. This chain connects TRBV10-3 to TRBJ2-5; 9 bases are shared with TRBD1. The CDR3 loop spans 12 amino acids. From germline, CDR1 is ENHRY and CDR2 SYGVKD. This CDR3 is CAISGQGETQYF. The DNA of the CDR3 is TGTGCTATCAGTGGACAGGGGGAGACCCAGTACTTC.

This clonotype was detected ten times or more. This sequence may be a read error, since a much larger clone differs from it by one base. The genes are TRBV10-3 and TRBJ2-1; D perhaps matches TRBD2 (5 bases). The ends were cut back, 9 bases at V and 2 bases at J, with 17 bases in the middle. CDR1 ENHRY and CDR2 SYGVKD come from the germline V gene. The CDR3 extends over 15 amino acids. Written as DNA, the CDR3 is TGTGCCATAGGAGCTAGCAAGGGCCCCTACAATGAGCAGTTCTTC. Protein: CAIGASKGPYNEQFF.

The rearrangement joins TRBV11-2 to TRBJ2-5; D is perhaps TRBD1 or TRBD2 (5 bases each). CDR1 is SGHAT, CDR2 FQNNGV, per germline. The CDR3 spans 16 residues. Trimming shortened V by 10 bases and J by 2 bases, and 23 bases separated the two germline ends. CDR3 in DNA: TGTGCCACCTCGGCGGAACTTCTGGGGGAACAAGAGACCCAGTACTTC. Encoded protein: CATSAELLGEQETQYF.

The J gene is TRBJ2-1, the V gene TRBV10-2; D call uncertain. V shed 0 bases and J shed 10 bases, with 10 bases lying between them. CDR1 WSHSY and CDR2 SAAADI come from the germline V gene. This CDR3 is 13 amino acids long. CDR3 nucleotide sequence: TGCGCCAGCAGTGAGTCGACTGGGCAGGAGCAGTTCTTC. This codes for CASSESTGQEQFF.

By share, this clonotype counts as medium-sized. The rearrangement joins TRBV20-1 to TRBJ2-5, with unresolved D. V was shortened by 6 bases and J by 2 bases, with 16 bases between the two germline ends. The CDR3 is 14 amino acids. Germline loops: CDR1 DFQATT, CDR2 SNEGSKA (reference sequence). CDR3 nucleotides: TGCAGTGCCGTAAGGGTGATGGGACAAGAGACCCAGTACTTC. Its translation: CSAVRVMGQETQYF.

This clonotype was counted many times. J is TRBJ2-2 and V is TRBV7-9, with D unresolved. The V gene lost 2 bases and the J gene lost 3 bases, with 7 bases spanning the gap. The CDR3 covers 14 residues. Germline V gene sequence: CDR1 SEHNR, CDR2 FQNEAQ (reference sequence). CDR3 amino acids: CASSLNRDTGELFF. CDR3 in DNA: TGTGCCAGCAGCTTAAACAGAGACACCGGGGAGCTGTTTTTT.

This clonotype was counted only a few times. V usage is TRBV30 and J usage is TRBJ2-3; D may be TRBD2 (6 bases). Between the trimmed V and J ends, which lost 2 bases and 0 bases, there was a span of 12 bases. Germline assignment: CDR1 GTSNPN and CDR2 SVGIG (reference sequence). CDR3 length: 15 residues. The CDR3 DNA sequence: TGTGCCTGGAGTACAAGGGCGGGAAGCACAGATACGCAGTATTTT. Translated: CAWSTRAGSTDTQYF.

J is TRBJ1-4 and V is TRBV29-1; D is possibly TRBD1 (6 bases). Trimming removed 1 base from V and 6 bases from J, with 9 bases in between. The CDR3 has 13 residues. Looked up from germline, CDR1 is SQVTM and CDR2 is ANQGSEA. The DNA for the CDR3 is TGCAGCGTTGAAGTGGGGGCTGATGAAAAACTGTTTTTT. This gives the protein CSVEVGADEKLFF.

The genes are TRBV6-2 or TRBV6-3 and TRBJ1-6; no clear D gene. Germline CDR1 and CDR2: MNHEY and SVGEGT. The CDR3 has 13 residues. With 2 bases removed from V and 14 bases from J, the gap between germline ends came to 13 bases. The CDR3 reads CASSYVGESALHF. The CDR3, as DNA: TGTGCCAGCAGTTACGTTGGGGAATCAGCCCTCCACTTT.

This clonotype was seen ten or more times. V gene TRBV9 combines with J gene TRBJ2-1; 8 bases map to TRBD1. Trimming at V came to 3 bases and at J to 6 bases, leaving 5 bases not matched to a gene. The CDR3 sequence is 14 residues long. The V gene's germline CDR1 is SGDLS and CDR2 YYNGEE. CDR3 bases: TGTGCCAGCAGCGCCCTGGGACAGGCCAATGAGCAGTTCTTC. Translation: CASSALGQANEQFF.

This clonotype was counted many times. The chain employs TRBV9 and TRBJ2-5; TRBD2 matches 7 bases. The trim removed 0 bases at V and 4 bases at J, leaving 6 bases unmatched. The CDR3 is made up of 15 amino acids. CDR1 and CDR2 from the germline V gene are SGDLS and YYNGEE. CDR3: CASSVGWGGRETQYF. The CDR3 DNA sequence: TGTGCCAGCAGCGTAGGGTGGGGGGGGAGAGAGACCCAGTACTTC.

In its sample, this clonotype is medium-sized. The genes are TRBV24-1 and TRBJ1-2; D is unclear. Germline CDR1 reads KGHDR; CDR2 reads SFDVKD. The ends were cut back, 3 bases at V and 11 bases at J, with 18 bases in the middle. The CDR3 loop spans 14 amino acids. CDR3 coding DNA: TGTGCCACCAGTGATCCCGGGTCTAAGGTGGGGTACACCTTC. Residues: CATSDPGSKVGYTF.

This clonotype qualifies as medium-sized (0.01 to 0.1%). The chain is built from TRBV15 and TRBJ2-3; 8 bases are a match to TRBD2. J gave up 4 bases and V 3 bases, and 9 bases lay outside the gene matches. There are 16 residues in the CDR3. CDR1 is LNHNV, CDR2 YYDKDF, per germline (reference sequence). CDR3 sequence (DNA): TGTGCCACCAGCAGCGGGGGACTAGTTGGCCCAGATACGCAGTATTTT. Translating it yields CATSSGGLVGPDTQYF.

Note on this clonotype: A much larger clone sits a single nucleotide away, making a read error possible. The chain has TRBV4-3 and TRBJ2-6; D gene unclear. Trimming stripped 4 bases from V and 0 bases from J, with 7 bases between. The length of the CDR3 is 15 residues. Per germline, CDR1 LGHNA and CDR2 YSLEER. The CDR3 sequence: CASSLGISGANVLTF. CDR3 in DNA: TGCGCCAGCAGCCTGGGGATCTCTGGGGCCAACGTCCTGACTTTC.

In regard to this clonotype: Possible read error: a much larger clone is one base away. The chain carries TRBV6-1 and TRBJ2-7; D gene uncertain. The germline V and J ends were trimmed by 0 bases and 5 bases, with 14 bases remaining between them. The CDR3 is 15 amino acids. Germline loops: CDR1 MNHNS, CDR2 SASEGT. The CDR3 here is CASSEALRFVDEQYF. The CDR3 DNA is TGTGCCAGCAGTGAAGCGCTTCGGTTTGTTGACGAGCAGTACTTC.

This clonotype appeared many times. The chain joins TRBV6-5 to TRBJ2-7; a weak D match, TRBD1 (6 bases). The germline V gene has CDR1 MNHEY and CDR2 SVGAGI. V was shortened by 4 bases and J by 7 bases, with 14 bases between the two germline ends. This CDR3 comprises 13 residues. In DNA form, the CDR3 reads TGTGCCAGCAGTTCACAGGGTATAGGAGAGCAGTACGTC. Protein product: CASSSQGIGEQYV.

This clonotype has at least ten counts. The rearrangement joins TRBV3-1 to TRBJ2-1, with 9 bases lining up with TRBD1. There are 16 residues in the CDR3. The J segment lost 2 bases and the V segment lost 1 base, leaving 3 bases of the junction unmatched. Germline V lookup: CDR1 LGHDT, CDR2 YNNKEL (reference sequence). The CDR3 nucleotides are TGTGCCAGCAGCCAAGTCGGGACAGGGACCTACAATGAGCAGTTCTTC. Protein: CASSQVGTGTYNEQFF.